This TCR beta chain was recovered during a study of shared clonotypes between healthy human individuals. The authors' processing: For the immunoSEQ data, sequences were junction-only without quality scores, so filtering differed. Here immunoSEQ multiplex PCR was the method, and the copy in TCRdb shows in-frame clones only, minus some. That table supplies the V and J calls and clone size; D and trimming were determined from the DNA. The profile covers about 820,000 clones, with 80% to 95% appearing a single time and 20% to 30% taken by the ten largest. Naive CD8 cells lacked CD45RO, underwent positive selection for CCR7 and left out terminally differentiated effector memory CD45RA+ cells. Germline V lookup: CDR1 SEHNR, CDR2 FQNEAQ (reference sequence). The CDR3 runs 15 residues. V lost 4 bases to trimming and J lost 5 bases; unmatched junction nucleotides: 9.

V gene TRBV7-9 combines with J gene TRBJ2-5; 8 nucleotides align to TRBD1. This TCR came from a young man in good health. The specimen was naive CD8+ T cells sorted from blood. The CDR3 reads CASSSSRGHQETQYF. The DNA for the CDR3 is TGTGCCAGCAGCTCTTCCAGGGGGCATCAGGAGACCCAGTACTTC.